The clone carrying this T cell receptor (beta chain) has a handful of counts. Its antigen is unidentified. This specimen comes from a study of identical twins. Study findings and constraints: Out-of-frame alpha sequences shared between twins exhibited an excess of low generation probability.

V gave up 5 bases and J gave up 11 bases; unmatched junction bases: 5. CDR3 length: 12 amino acids. Germline CDR1 reads DFQATT; CDR2 reads SNEGSKA (reference sequence). TCRdb reanalysed the 5' RACE reads using MiXCR and keeps one entry per CDR3 protein. The sample includes hundreds of thousands of distinct CDR3 sequences, 8% to 9% of them seen just once. The data also belong to a second study, concerning yellow fever vaccine responses in identical twins.

This receptor was obtained from a woman younger than 35 in good health. Sequenced sample: PBMCs. The chain has TRBV20-1 and TRBJ1-5, with 11 bases lining up with TRBD1. CDR3 loop: CSAPGQGGAQHF. CDR3 bases: TGCAGTGCTCCGGGACAGGGGGGAGCCCAGCATTTT.